This T cell receptor (beta chain) derives from a study of technical replicates of blood from several donors. Produced via immunoSEQ multiplex PCR; TCRdb's table is partial and in-frame only. Of about 67,000 clones in the sample, 95% to 98% were seen once. This CDR3 spans 15 amino acids. Germline V lookup: CDR1 SGHKS, CDR2 YYEKEE (reference sequence). J lost 4 bases, V lost 1 base, and 3 bases had no gene match. What was sequenced was T cells isolated from PBMCs. This chain uses TRBV5-5 with TRBJ2-2; TRBD2 matches 8 bases. This receptor was obtained from a human donor in good health. The CDR3 DNA reads as TGTGCCAGCAGCTTGCCGGGGGGGCTCACCGGGGAGCTGTTTTTT. Amino acids: CASSLPGGLTGELFF.